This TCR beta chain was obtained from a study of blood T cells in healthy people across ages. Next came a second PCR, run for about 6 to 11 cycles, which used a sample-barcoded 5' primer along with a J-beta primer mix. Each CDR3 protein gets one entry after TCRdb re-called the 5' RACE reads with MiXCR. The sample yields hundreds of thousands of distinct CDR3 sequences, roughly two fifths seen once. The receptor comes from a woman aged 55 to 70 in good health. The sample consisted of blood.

CDR3 loop: CSAYRQGVSNQPQHF. The DNA for the CDR3 is TGCAGTGCTTATAGACAGGGGGTTTCAAATCAGCCCCAGCATTTT. The chain combines TRBV20-1 with TRBJ1-5; TRBD1 aligns across 9 bases. J was trimmed by 4 bases and V by 5 bases; bases with no gene match: 9. This CDR3 contains 15 residues. Germline values: CDR1 DFQATT, CDR2 SNEGSKA (reference sequence).